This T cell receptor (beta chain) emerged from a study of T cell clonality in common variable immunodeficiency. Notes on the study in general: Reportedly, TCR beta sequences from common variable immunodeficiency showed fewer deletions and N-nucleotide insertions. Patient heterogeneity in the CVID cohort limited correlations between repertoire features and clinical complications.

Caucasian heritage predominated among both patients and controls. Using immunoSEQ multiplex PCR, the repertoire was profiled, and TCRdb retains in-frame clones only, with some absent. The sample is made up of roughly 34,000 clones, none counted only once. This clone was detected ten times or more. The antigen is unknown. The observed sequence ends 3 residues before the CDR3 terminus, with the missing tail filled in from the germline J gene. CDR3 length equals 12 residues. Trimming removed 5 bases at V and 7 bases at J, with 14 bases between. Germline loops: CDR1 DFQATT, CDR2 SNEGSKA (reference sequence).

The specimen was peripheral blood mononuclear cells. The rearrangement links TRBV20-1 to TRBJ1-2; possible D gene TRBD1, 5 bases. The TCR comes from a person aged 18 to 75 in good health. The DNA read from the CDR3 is TGCAGTGCTCGGGGGACGGAGGGTGGC. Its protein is CSARGTEGG. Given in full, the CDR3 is CSARGTEGGYTF.